The clone carrying this T cell receptor beta chain was seen a single time. Its antigen is not identified. CDR3 length equals 14 residues. V dropped 4 bases and J dropped 3 bases, with 14 bases sitting between them. Germline V gene lookup returns CDR1 SGHTS and CDR2 YDEGEE. The sample comes from a study of CD8 T cells in acute hepatitis C reinfection. As for the study in general: Sequences come from NS3-1073-specific CD8+ T cells, during acute infection and after clearance. General study findings and limits: A V04-02/J02-02 clonotype was among about a dozen public ones, independent of outcome. Differing sequencing approaches may have limited exact matches to other epitopes.

Noted time point: naive CD8 control sorted from an acute-time-point sample. Generated by immunoSEQ multiplex PCR, the TCRdb table keeps only in-frame clones and is missing some. The sample lists over 30,000 clones, approximately 85% occurring once. V and J are TRBV5-8 and TRBJ2-7; maybe TRBD2 (6 bases). This clonotype was obtained from a woman younger than 30 who spontaneously cleared hepatitis C infection. The sequenced material came from naive CD8+ T cells from PBMCs. The chain's CDR3 is CASSGLGGDYEQYF. CDR3 nucleotides: TGTGCCAGCAGCGGCCTTGGAGGGGACTACGAGCAGTACTTC.